This T cell receptor beta chain stems from a study of T cells after yellow fever vaccination. Study-wide results and caveats: Clones from primary vaccination mostly reappeared after the booster (roughly 95% CD4, less than 90% CD8).

Worth noting for this clonotype: Its antigen is not identified.

The germline V and J ends were trimmed by 1 base and 7 bases, with 12 bases remaining between them. The CDR3 spans 14 residues. Germline values: CDR1 SGHKS, CDR2 YYEKEE (reference sequence). TCRdb ran MiXCR on the 5' RACE reads and lists one entry per CDR3 protein. In the table there are under 300,000 distinct CDR3 sequences, about 7% of which are singletons. The receptor comes from a man aged 25 to 45 who received the YFV17D yellow fever vaccine. Sequences were derived from CD4+ T cells sorted from PBMCs, sampled 15 days after the yellow fever booster vaccination. The chain recombines TRBV5-5 with TRBJ1-5; weak D call: TRBD1 (6 bases). This CDR3 reads CASSLTGSYQPQHF. The DNA of the CDR3 is TGTGCCAGCAGCTTGACAGGGAGTTACCAGCCCCAGCATTTT.